Listed here is a single T cell receptor (beta chain). The antigen is unknown. The CDR3 extends over 10 amino acids. V lost 5 bases, J lost 8 bases, and 4 bases lay in between. Germline-derived CDR1 and CDR2 are SEHNR and FQNEAQ (reference sequence). Treatment of patients with chemo-refractory metastatic non-small-cell lung cancer consisted of focal radiation plus CTLA-4 blockade with ipilimumab. This sample is part of a study of radiotherapy plus CTLA-4 blockade in lung cancer. The method was immunoSEQ multiplex PCR; TCRdb's version includes in-frame clones alone and lacks a portion of them. The top ten hold around a quarter of the sample, which has about 19,000 clones, around 86% seen once. General study results and limits: Tumor-origin TCR clones grew in blood after radiotherapy plus ipilimumab.

The rearrangement joins TRBV7-9 to TRBJ2-1; no reliable D call. The sequences come from peripheral blood, collected from a patient treated with radiotherapy plus ipilimumab. The sequence derives from a human donor with non-small cell lung cancer whose response to radiotherapy plus ipilimumab could not be evaluated. DNA for the CDR3: TGTGCCAGCAGCCTGTATGAGCAGTTCTTC. It encodes CASSLYEQFF. Full variable domain (outside the CDR3, taken from reference TRBV7-9 and TRBJ2-1): DTGVSQNPRHKITKRGQNVTFRCDPISEHNRLYWYRQTLGQGPEFLTYFQNEAQLEKSRLLSDRFSAERPKGSFSTLEIQRTEQGDSAMYLCASSLYEQFFGPGTRLTVL.